Following are 24 T cell receptor beta chains from one sample sequenced in a study of blood T cell repertoires in COVID-19. Only in-frame clones appear in the TCRdb table, and some are missing; sequencing was by immunoSEQ multiplex PCR. The sample comprises roughly 250,000 clones, approximately 83% of which are singletons, and about 4.3% rests with the top ten. The sequencing input was PBMCs or T cells enriched from blood (not recorded which). Receptors were obtained from a woman aged 25 to 39 who had recovered from COVID-19.

This clone has more than one count but fewer than ten. The CDR3 loop is CASSLDIRGWQGTSEKLFF. DNA for the CDR3: TGTGCCAGCAGCTTAGACATCCGGGGATGGCAGGGGACGAGTGAAAAACTGTTTTTT. The chain joins TRBV11-2 to TRBJ1-4, with a weak D call TRBD1 (6 bases). The CDR3 extends over 19 amino acids. CDR1 is SGHAT and CDR2 is FQNNGV in the germline V gene. Trimming removed 0 bases from V and 7 bases from J, with 24 bases in between.

The CDR3 sequence is CAISEARQGSYNEQFF. The CDR3 bases are TGTGCCATCAGTGAGGCCCGACAGGGTAGCTACAATGAGCAGTTCTTC. V gene TRBV10-3 combines with J gene TRBJ2-1, with 7 bases identical to TRBD1. The germline V gene has CDR1 ENHRY and CDR2 SYGVKD. The V and J ends lost 2 bases and 3 bases, in that order; junction bases with no gene match: 7. The CDR3 consists of 16 residues.

The rearrangement links TRBV7-9 to TRBJ2-7; 8 bases align to TRBD1. The CDR3 sequence is 14 residues long. Unmatched junction bases numbered 3, after V lost 2 bases and J lost 3 bases. The V gene's germline CDR1 is SEHNR and CDR2 FQNEAQ (reference sequence). CDR3 amino acids: CASSLLGQGYEQYF. For the CDR3, the DNA is TGTGCCAGCAGCTTATTAGGACAGGGCTACGAGCAGTACTTC.

The gene calls are TRBV10-3 and TRBJ2-7, with 8 bases fitting TRBD1. The germline gives CDR1 ENHRY, CDR2 SYGVKD. The CDR3 sequence is 15 residues long. V lost 3 bases and J lost 4; bases outside the gene matches: 8. CDR3 protein: CAISDPGQGGYEQYF. The DNA of the CDR3 is TGTGCCATCAGTGACCCCGGACAGGGCGGGTACGAGCAGTACTTC.

V usage is TRBV9 and J usage is TRBJ2-2; D is unresolved. Germline values: CDR1 SGDLS, CDR2 YYNGEE. CDR3 length: 13 residues. The V gene lost 4 bases and the J gene lost 11 bases, with 15 bases spanning the gap. The CDR3 DNA is TGTGCCAGCAGCATCCCCCCGGGTAGAGAGCTGTTTTTT. It yields the protein CASSIPPGRELFF. Based on the CDR3 plus reference TRBV9 and TRBJ2-2, the full variable domain is DSGVTQTPKHLITATGQRVTLRCSPRSGDLSVYWYQQSLDQGLQFLIQYYNGEERAKGNILERFSAQQFPDLHSELNLSSLELGDSALYFCASSIPPGRELFFGEGSRLTVL.

The chain joins TRBV4-1 to TRBJ1-1, with D possibly matching TRBD1 (5 bases). The CDR3 is 14 residues long. Trimming removed 4 bases from V and 5 bases from J, with 14 bases in between. Germline lookup yields CDR1 MGHRA and CDR2 YSYEKL. CDR3: CASSRGGWDTEAFF. The CDR3 DNA reads as TGCGCCAGCAGCCGGGGGGGTTGGGATACTGAAGCTTTCTTT.

The J gene is TRBJ1-3, the V gene TRBV10-3; tentative D call: TRBD1 (5 bases). CDR1 is ENHRY, CDR2 SYGVKD, per germline. Deletions cut 6 bases from V and 3 bases from J, with 9 bases between. CDR3 length equals 13 residues. CDR3 sequence (DNA): TGTGCCATCAGGGGGCTCAATGGAAACACCATATATTTT. It is translated as CAIRGLNGNTIYF.

The chain uses TRBV9 and TRBJ1-2, with a possible D match to TRBD1 (6 bases). CDR1 is SGDLS and CDR2 is YYNGEE in the germline V gene. The CDR3 has 15 residues. V lost 0 bases, J lost 8 bases, and 17 bases lay in between. This CDR3 reads CASSVGEQGAGGYTF. The DNA for the CDR3 is TGTGCCAGCAGCGTAGGGGAACAGGGTGCAGGCGGCTACACCTTC.

The chain employs TRBV3-1 (or the pseudogene TRBV3-2) and TRBJ1-5; D possibly corresponds to TRBD1 (5 bases). Trimming took off 0 bases at V and 6 bases at J, with 12 bases between the two ends. Per germline, CDR1 LGHDT and CDR2 YNNKEL (reference sequence). This CDR3 region has 15 residues. CDR3 protein: CASSQDGAGPQPQHF. Here the CDR3 DNA reads TGTGCCAGCAGCCAAGATGGGGCAGGCCCTCAGCCCCAGCATTTT.

The chain joins TRBV19 to TRBJ1-2, with a tentative D call TRBD1 (5 bases). Germline CDR1 is LNHDA and CDR2 is SQIVND (reference sequence). V was shortened by 3 bases and J by 4 bases, with 15 bases between the two germline ends. The CDR3 is made up of 15 amino acids. CDR3 amino acids: CASSISLATAYGYTF. The CDR3 DNA is TGTGCCAGTAGTATCAGCCTTGCGACAGCCTATGGCTACACCTTC.

The chain recombines TRBV3-1 (or the pseudogene TRBV3-2) with TRBJ2-1, with a tentative D call TRBD1 (6 bases). The germline V and J ends were trimmed by 10 bases and 3 bases, with 16 bases remaining between them. The CDR3 runs to 14 residues. Germline CDR1 LGHDT, CDR2 YNNKEL (reference sequence). The chain's CDR3 is CATQVSDSYNEQFF. For the CDR3, the DNA is TGTGCCACCCAGGTATCGGACAGCTACAATGAGCAGTTCTTC.

This chain joins TRBV5-5 and TRBJ2-7; 9 bases are a match to TRBD2. Trimming at V came to 0 bases and at J to 3 bases, leaving 7 bases not matched to a gene. Germline CDR1 and CDR2: SGHKS and YYEKEE (reference sequence). This CDR3 region has 16 residues. The CDR3 region has the DNA TGTGCCAGCAGCTTGGGGACGGGACTAGCTTTCTACGAGCAGTACTTC. It codes for CASSLGTGLAFYEQYF.

The CDR3 region is CASSYGQGNYEQYF. CDR3 coding DNA: TGTGCCAGCAGTTACGGCCAGGGGAACTACGAGCAGTACTTC. The genes are TRBV6-5 and TRBJ2-7; weak D call: TRBD1 (6 bases). Trimming removed 2 bases at V and 3 bases at J, with 11 bases between. The CDR3 extends over 14 amino acids. The germline CDR1 and CDR2 sequences are MNHEY and SVGAGI.

This chain connects TRBV28 to TRBJ1-3; D is possibly TRBD1 (6 bases). Germline CDR1 MDHEN, CDR2 SYDVKM. The CDR3 is made up of 13 amino acids. V was trimmed by 8 bases and J by 6 bases, leaving 14 bases between them. The CDR3 is CASLLQGSNTIYF. The CDR3 nucleotides read TGTGCCAGCCTCTTACAGGGCTCAAACACCATATATTTT.

The chain employs TRBV7-2 and TRBJ2-5; TRBD2 matches 8 bases. The germline V gene has CDR1 SGHTA and CDR2 FQGNSA. This CDR3 is 13 amino acids long. Trimming at V came to 5 bases and at J to 3 bases, leaving 2 bases not matched to a gene. The CDR3 loop reads CASSERGKETQYF. The CDR3 DNA sequence: TGTGCCAGCAGCGAGCGGGGGAAAGAGACCCAGTACTTC.

The chain joins TRBV27 to TRBJ2-1; TRBD2 aligns across 10 bases. The CDR3 is 17 residues long. Germline-derived CDR1 and CDR2 are MNHEY and SMNVEV (reference sequence). The trim removed 0 bases at V and 4 bases at J, leaving 6 bases unmatched. CDR3 coding DNA: TGTGCCAGCAGTTTATCCCGATTAGCGGGAGGTTACAATGAGCAGTTCTTC. It translates to CASSLSRLAGGYNEQFF.

The rearrangement joins TRBV5-5 to TRBJ1-5; 12 nucleotides match TRBD1. In germline, CDR1 is SGHKS, CDR2 YYEKEE (reference sequence). CDR3 size: 15 residues. V dropped 7 bases and J dropped 7; count of bases not matched to a gene: 9. For the CDR3, the DNA is TGTGCCAGCTCCGGGACAGGGGGCGCCGGGCAGCCCCAGCATTTT. This codes for CASSGTGGAGQPQHF. Supplemented by reference TRBV5-5 and TRBJ1-5, the full variable domain reads DAGVTQSPTHLIKTRGQQVTLRCSPISGHKSVSWYQQVLGQGPQFIFQYYEKEERGRGNFPDRFSARQFPNYSSELNVNALLLGDSALYLCASSGTGGAGQPQHFGDGTRLSIL.

This sequence joins TRBV18 and TRBJ2-5, with D tentatively TRBD2 (6 bases). Trimming took off 6 bases at V and 5 bases at J, with 13 bases between the two ends. This CDR3 region has 13 residues. Germline values: CDR1 KGHSH, CDR2 LQKENI. Here the CDR3 reads CASSQGGGETQYF. CDR3 DNA: TGTGCCAGCTCCCAGGGAGGAGGGGAGACCCAGTACTTC.

The V and J genes are TRBV6-5 and TRBJ2-1; TRBD2 aligns across 7 bases. Germline trimming cut 0 bases from V and 7 bases from J; bases unmatched to any gene: 3. Germline CDR1 reads MNHEY; CDR2 reads SVGAGI. This CDR3 is built from 14 residues. The CDR3 region is CASSYSGGGNEQFF. CDR3 nucleotides: TGTGCCAGCAGTTACTCCGGGGGAGGGAATGAGCAGTTCTTC.

The chain joins TRBV21-1 to TRBJ1-1; the table calls TRBD1, which could not be checked here. TRBV21-1 is deemed a pseudogene. The CDR3 is 14 residues long. This CDR3 reads CASSKGNRNTEAFF. The CDR3 DNA sequence: TGTGCCAGCAGCAAAGGGAACAGGAACACTGAAGCTTTCTTT.

This clone was counted a single time. The chain joins TRBV27 to TRBJ2-1; a weak D match, TRBD2 (5 bases). The CDR3 totals 14 residues. The V and J ends lost 2 bases and 8 bases respectively, with 13 bases between them. Germline V gene data show CDR1 as MNHEY and CDR2 as SMNVEV (reference sequence). Here the CDR3 DNA reads TGTGCCAGCAGTTTAGGGAATCTAGCATATGAGCAGTTCTTC. It codes for CASSLGNLAYEQFF.

V usage is TRBV19 and J usage is TRBJ2-7; D gene uncertain. V lost 3 bases to trimming and J lost 0 bases, with 9 bases between them. The CDR3 is 14 residues long. Looked up from germline, CDR1 is LNHDA and CDR2 is SQIVND (reference sequence). The CDR3 region has the DNA TGTGCCAGTAGTATGGCGGCGAGCTCCTACGAGCAGTACTTC. Residues: CASSMAASSYEQYF.

The chain has TRBV28 and TRBJ1-1; the match to TRBD1 covers 8 bases. Trimming at V came to 5 bases and at J to 10 bases, leaving 9 bases not matched to a gene. The CDR3 is 13 residues long. CDR1 is MDHEN, CDR2 SYDVKM, per germline. The chain's CDR3 is CASSGPRGRPAFF. CDR3 DNA: TGTGCCAGCAGTGGACCCAGGGGGCGCCCAGCTTTCTTT.

This chain connects TRBV28 to TRBJ1-1; no reliable D call. Germline V gives CDR1 MDHEN, CDR2 SYDVKM. The CDR3 is made up of 14 amino acids. V was trimmed by 3 bases and J by 5 bases, leaving 13 bases between them. The CDR3 spells CASSFIRQTTEAFF. In nucleotides, the CDR3 is TGTGCCAGCAGTTTTATCCGACAAACGACTGAAGCTTTCTTT. The variable domain in full, with the rest retrieved from reference TRBV28 and TRBJ1-1, is DVKVTQSSRYLVKRTGEKVFLECVQDMDHENMFWYRQDPGLGLRLIYFSYDVKMKEKGDIPEGYSVSREKKERFSLILESASTNQTSMYLCASSFIRQTTEAFFGQGTRLTVV.